Below are 17 T cell receptor beta chains sequenced from a single sample in a study of blood T cell repertoires in COVID-19. The method was immunoSEQ multiplex PCR; TCRdb's version includes in-frame clones alone and lacks a portion of them. The top ten clones hold 4% to 5% of a sample with 350,000 or so clones, around 85% of them seen once. The sample comprised PBMCs or T cells enriched from blood (not recorded which). The receptors were gathered from a middle-aged woman with acute COVID-19.

This rearrangement joins TRBV7-9 to TRBJ2-7, with D possibly being TRBD2 (5 bases). Per the germline V gene, CDR1 is SEHNR and CDR2 is FQNEAQ (reference sequence). The CDR3 totals 14 residues. V dropped 2 bases and J dropped 1 base, with 9 bases sitting between them. In DNA, the CDR3 is TGTGCCAGCAGCTTACCCCGGGGTTCCTACGAGCAGTACTTC. Translation gives CASSLPRGSYEQYF.

This clone showed up just once. The CDR3 region is CASSPIFRDSREKLFF. The DNA for the CDR3 is TGTGCCAGTAGTCCCATCTTTCGGGACAGTAGAGAAAAACTGTTTTTT. This chain links TRBV19 with TRBJ1-4; TRBD1 matches at 7 bases. J lost 8 bases, V lost 5 bases, and 14 bases had no gene match. Germline V CDR1 and CDR2: LNHDA, SQIVND (reference sequence). The CDR3 covers 16 residues.

This clone was counted a single time. The J gene is TRBJ1-6, the V gene TRBV18, with a tentative D call TRBD1 (5 bases). The germline gives CDR1 KGHSH, CDR2 LQKENI. V dropped 0 bases and J dropped 5 bases, with 8 bases sitting between them. CDR3 length: 15 residues. The CDR3: CASSPPGHDNSPLHF. The CDR3, as DNA: TGTGCCAGCTCACCACCTGGACACGATAATTCACCCCTCCACTTT.

The chain carries TRBV13 and TRBJ1-1; D might be TRBD1 (6 bases). The CDR3 spans 15 residues. The V end lost 4 bases, the J end lost 4 bases, and 16 bases lay between the germline ends. In germline, CDR1 is PRHDT, CDR2 FYEKMQ (reference sequence). The DNA for the CDR3 is TGTGCCAGCAGCTCCCGGACAGATGGGAGCACTGAAGCTTTCTTT. Protein: CASSSRTDGSTEAFF.

The genes are TRBV7-2 and TRBJ2-3; 8 bases match TRBD2. In germline, CDR1 is SGHTA, CDR2 FQGNSA. Losses at the gene ends were 1 base for V and 3 bases for J; bases not matched to a gene: 9. CDR3 length: 17 amino acids. The CDR3 region is CASSLVFLAGGTDTQYF. CDR3 nucleotide sequence: TGTGCCAGCAGCTTAGTGTTTCTAGCGGGTGGGACAGATACGCAGTATTTT.

The CDR3 protein is CASSQKRSQPQHF. CDR3 nucleotide sequence: TGCGCCAGCAGCCAAAAGAGGTCTCAGCCCCAGCATTTT. This chain uses TRBV4-3 with TRBJ1-5; no reliable D call. CDR3 length: 13 amino acids. CDR1 is LGHNA, CDR2 YSLEER, per germline. V was cut by 2 bases and J by 6 bases, with 8 bases left in between.

This chain's CDR3 is CASSFKTGGNNQPQHF. The CDR3 coding sequence is TGTGCCAGTAGTTTCAAGACAGGGGGTAACAATCAGCCCCAGCATTTT. The V call is TRBV19, the J call TRBJ1-5; 9 nucleotides align to TRBD1. Trimming cost V 5 bases and J 3 bases; bases outside gene matches: 8. Germline CDR1 reads LNHDA; CDR2 reads SQIVND (reference sequence). This CDR3 contains 16 residues.

The chain combines TRBV15 with TRBJ2-7; D possibly corresponds to TRBD1 (5 bases). The V end lost 6 bases, the J end lost 6 bases, and 21 bases lay between the germline ends. The germline CDR1 and CDR2 sequences are LNHNV and YYDKDF (reference sequence). The CDR3 is made up of 15 amino acids. In nucleotides, the CDR3 is TGTGCCACCAGTACGAAGGGTGCAGGTGGGGCCGAGCAGTACTTC. It specifies CATSTKGAGGAEQYF.

The V and J genes are TRBV5-8 and TRBJ1-1; D is undetermined. The CDR3 length is 14 residues. Germline V lookup: CDR1 SGHTS, CDR2 YDEGEE. V lost 2 bases and J 0 bases, leaving 8 bases between the germline ends. Written as DNA, the CDR3 is TGTGCCAGCAGCTTCGACATGATGAACACTGAAGCTTTCTTT. Its translation: CASSFDMMNTEAFF.

V is TRBV6-2 or TRBV6-3 and J is TRBJ2-4, with D possibly being TRBD1 (6 bases). This CDR3 spans 16 amino acids. Trimming shortened V by 0 bases and J by 6 bases, and 15 bases separated the two germline ends. From germline, CDR1 is MNHEY and CDR2 SVGEGT. The CDR3 DNA reads TGTGCCAGCAGTTACTCGAGGGCAGGGGTAAGAAACATTCAGTACTTC. It is translated as CASSYSRAGVRNIQYF.

This clone was seen more than once but under ten times. The chain couples TRBV7-6 to TRBJ2-3; 8 bases align to TRBD2. V dropped 0 bases and J dropped 5; count of bases not matched to a gene: 10. The germline V gene encodes CDR1 SGHVS and CDR2 FNYEAQ. The CDR3 loop spans 17 amino acids. This CDR3 is CASSLAPPSGGGDTQYF. The CDR3 DNA follows: TGTGCCAGCAGCTTAGCCCCCCCAAGCGGGGGAGGAGATACGCAGTATTTT.

The genes are TRBV19 and TRBJ2-1; TRBD2 is a possible D gene (6 bases). This CDR3 is 18 amino acids long. V lost 5 bases and J 4 bases, leaving 24 bases between the germline ends. Germline CDR1 and CDR2: LNHDA and SQIVND (reference sequence). The CDR3 DNA follows: TGTGCCAGTAGTCGAAAGATAAACCGGGACGGAGGGTACAATGAGCAGTTCTTC. This translates into CASSRKINRDGGYNEQFF.

The chain carries TRBV7-2 and TRBJ1-2; D may be TRBD1 (6 bases). Trimming removed 3 bases at V and 0 bases at J, with 11 bases between. This CDR3 has 15 residues. CDR1 SGHTA and CDR2 FQGNSA come from the germline V gene. The DNA of the CDR3 is TGTGCCAGCAGCTTTTCGGGACACTCTAACTATGGCTACACCTTC. The encoded protein is CASSFSGHSNYGYTF.

This chain connects TRBV19 to TRBJ2-7; 11 bases align to TRBD2. The trim removed 4 bases at V and 2 bases at J, leaving 4 bases unmatched. The CDR3 spans 15 residues. Germline V gives CDR1 LNHDA, CDR2 SQIVND (reference sequence). CDR3 coding DNA: TGTGCCAGTAGTACGGGACTAGCGGCGACCTACGAGCAGTACTTC. It translates to CASSTGLAATYEQYF.

The chain carries TRBV6-6 and TRBJ2-6, with TRBD1 matching over 8 bases. This CDR3 has 17 amino acids. Germline CDR1 is MNHNY and CDR2 is SVGAGI (reference sequence). The J segment lost 1 base and the V segment lost 5 bases, leaving 7 bases of the junction unmatched. In DNA form, the CDR3 reads TGTGCCAGCAGTCGGGCAGGGGGCTCTTCTGGGGCCAACGTCCTGACTTTC. Its translation: CASSRAGGSSGANVLTF.

This sequence joins TRBV5-1 and TRBJ2-1, with 11 bases that match TRBD2. Trimming removed 2 bases from V and 8 bases from J; junction bases left unmatched: 3. This CDR3 has 14 residues. The germline V gene encodes CDR1 SGHRS and CDR2 YFSETQ. CDR3 amino acids: CASSFSGRADEQFF. The DNA for the CDR3 is TGCGCCAGCAGCTTTAGCGGGAGGGCAGATGAGCAGTTCTTC.

The V call is TRBV5-6, the J call TRBJ1-1; D perhaps matches TRBD1 (5 bases). The germline CDR1 and CDR2 sequences are SGHDT and YYEEEE. CDR3 length: 16 residues. Trimming took off 4 bases at V and 1 base at J, with 17 bases between the two ends. For the CDR3, the DNA is TGTGCCAGCAGCCCTTTGTGGGGCAGGGAGAACACTGAAGCTTTCTTT. Protein product: CASSPLWGRENTEAFF.